Listed here are 23 T cell receptor beta chains from one sample, sequenced in a study of shared clonotypes between healthy human individuals. The data were produced by immunoSEQ multiplex PCR, yet TCRdb's version contains in-frame clones alone and is incomplete. This sample carries some 1,400,000 clones, 95% to 97% of them seen once, and the ten largest clones take roughly 1.2%. Specimen: naive CD4+ T cells sorted from blood. Noted subset: CD45RA+ positively selected. These receptors were taken from a man younger than 40 in good health.

The J gene is TRBJ2-1, the V gene TRBV27; 12 bases agree with TRBD2. The V and J ends lost 2 bases and 6 bases, in that order; junction bases with no gene match: 8. Germline V gives CDR1 MNHEY, CDR2 SMNVEV (reference sequence). CDR3 size: 17 residues. The CDR3 here is CASSLDGLAGLSNEQFF. The CDR3 DNA sequence: TGTGCCAGCAGTTTAGATGGACTAGCGGGGTTAAGCAATGAGCAGTTCTTC.

The chain combines TRBV5-1 with TRBJ2-7; possibly TRBD2 for D (6 bases). The germline V and J ends were trimmed by 5 bases and 4 bases, with 25 bases remaining between them. The CDR3 totals 17 residues. Germline V gene data show CDR1 as SGHRS and CDR2 as YFSETQ. The CDR3 nucleotides read TGCGCCAGCAGTCAGATCGGGAGTGGGGATCCCCTTTACGAGCAGTACTTC. This gives the protein CASSQIGSGDPLYEQYF.

This chain connects TRBV7-2 to TRBJ2-3; either TRBD1 or TRBD2 may fit D (5 bases each). Germline V CDR1 and CDR2: SGHTA, FQGNSA. The CDR3 contains 12 residues. The V end lost 5 bases, the J end lost 8 bases, and 11 bases lay between the germline ends. The CDR3 sequence: CASSLQGATQYF. The CDR3 bases are TGTGCCAGCAGCCTCCAGGGAGCTACGCAGTATTTT.

The V and J genes are TRBV5-1 and TRBJ1-4; D remains ambiguous. The CDR3 covers 15 residues. V dropped 0 bases and J dropped 4 bases, with 10 bases sitting between them. Per germline, CDR1 SGHRS and CDR2 YFSETQ. DNA of the CDR3: TGCGCCAGCAGCTTGGGGGGTTTGGTTAATGAAAAACTGTTTTTT. It encodes CASSLGGLVNEKLFF. Supplemented by reference TRBV5-1 and TRBJ1-4, the full variable domain reads KAGVTQTPRYLIKTRGQQVTLSCSPISGHRSVSWYQQTPGQGLQFLFEYFSETQRNKGNFPGRFSGRQFSNSRSEMNVSTLELGDSALYLCASSLGGLVNEKLFFGSGTQLSVL.

This chain joins TRBV6-1 and TRBJ1-2, with D unclear. The CDR3 runs 13 residues. Germline CDR1 and CDR2: MNHNS and SASEGT. V lost 5 bases and J lost 1, with 8 bases in between. This CDR3 reads CASSRTDNYGYTF. CDR3 nucleotides: TGTGCCAGCAGTAGGACCGATAACTATGGCTACACCTTC.

The CDR3 DNA reads as TGTGCCAGCAGTTACACCAAGAACACTGAAGCTTTCTTT. Amino acids: CASSYTKNTEAFF. This chain joins TRBV6-5 and TRBJ1-1; D not certain. Germline CDR1 reads MNHEY; CDR2 reads SVGAGI. The CDR3 runs to 13 residues. The germline V and J ends were trimmed by 2 bases and 1 base, with 5 bases remaining between them.

The chain is built from TRBV4-2 and TRBJ2-7; 11 positions match TRBD2. CDR3 length equals 15 residues. J was trimmed by 3 bases and V by 2 bases; bases with no gene match: 3. Germline V gene sequence: CDR1 LGHNA, CDR2 YNFKEQ. CDR3 coding DNA: TGTGCCAGCAGCCAAACCGGGACTAGCGGCTACGAGCAGTACTTC. This codes for CASSQTGTSGYEQYF.

The V gene is TRBV19, the J gene TRBJ1-5; 8 bases are shared with TRBD1. CDR3 length: 15 amino acids. Unmatched junction bases numbered 5, after V lost 2 bases and J lost 5 bases. The germline CDR1 and CDR2 sequences are LNHDA and SQIVND (reference sequence). In DNA, the CDR3 is TGTGCCAGTAGTATAAGCCAGGGGGCCCATCAGCCCCAGCATTTT. Residues: CASSISQGAHQPQHF.

The chain recombines TRBV15 with TRBJ2-1; D might be TRBD2 (6 bases). V was cut by 0 bases and J by 7 bases, with 19 bases left in between. Germline CDR1 is LNHNV and CDR2 is YYDKDF (reference sequence). The CDR3 covers 17 residues. In DNA, the CDR3 is TGTGCCACCAGCAGAGATAAGGCAGCGGGTGACGGAAATGAGCAGTTCTTC. This codes for CATSRDKAAGDGNEQFF. Supplemented by reference TRBV15 and TRBJ2-1, the full variable domain reads DAMVIQNPRYQVTQFGKPVTLSCSQTLNHNVMYWYQQKSSQAPKLLFHYYDKDFNNEADTPDNFQSRRPNTSFCFLDIRSPGLGDTAMYLCATSRDKAAGDGNEQFFGPGTRLTVL.

This clone appeared a single time. The rearrangement joins TRBV6-5 to TRBJ2-7; 7 nucleotides line up with TRBD1. This CDR3 has 13 amino acids. J lost 6 bases, V lost 5 bases, and 7 bases had no gene match. Germline values: CDR1 MNHEY, CDR2 SVGAGI. The CDR3 loop is CASSNPTGSEQYF. The CDR3 coding sequence is TGTGCCAGCAGTAACCCGACAGGGTCCGAGCAGTACTTC.

The genes are TRBV19 and TRBJ1-5, with 8 bases identical to TRBD1. This CDR3 region has 14 residues. Per the germline V gene, CDR1 is LNHDA and CDR2 is SQIVND (reference sequence). Germline trimming cut 7 bases from V and 2 bases from J; bases unmatched to any gene: 4. DNA of the CDR3: TGTGCCAGTAACCCAGGGGGCGGCAATCAGCCCCAGCATTTT. Encoded protein: CASNPGGGNQPQHF.

The V gene is TRBV11-3, the J gene TRBJ2-7, with 8 bases identical to TRBD1. The V gene end was trimmed by 5 bases and the J gene end by 3 bases; junction bases not matched to a gene: 3. The CDR3 has 13 amino acids. Per germline, CDR1 SGHNT and CDR2 YENEEA. In DNA, the CDR3 is TGTGCCAGCAGCCGACAGGGGTACTACGAGCAGTACTTC. It yields the protein CASSRQGYYEQYF.

The gene calls are TRBV28 and TRBJ2-6; a weak D match, TRBD2 (5 bases). V gave up 7 bases and J gave up 1 base, with 11 bases separating them. There are 15 residues in the CDR3. Per germline, CDR1 MDHEN and CDR2 SYDVKM. For the CDR3, the DNA is TGTGCCAGCACCTCCCCGGGATCTGGGGCCAACGTCCTGACTTTC. This encodes CASTSPGSGANVLTF.

J is TRBJ2-1 and V is TRBV5-1; either TRBD1 or TRBD2 may fit D (5 bases each). V was shortened by 4 bases and J by 4 bases, with 15 bases between the two germline ends. This CDR3 is built from 15 residues. Germline V CDR1 and CDR2: SGHRS, YFSETQ. As DNA, the CDR3 is TGCGCCAGCAGCATTAGGGACCTTCTTTACAATGAGCAGTTCTTC. Translated: CASSIRDLLYNEQFF.

The chain employs TRBV7-7 and TRBJ2-1; TRBD1 aligns across 9 bases. The CDR3 is 15 amino acids. Per germline, CDR1 SSHAT and CDR2 FNYEAQ (reference sequence). The V gene end was trimmed by 4 bases and the J gene end by 7 bases; junction bases not matched to a gene: 8. Written as DNA, the CDR3 is TGTGCCAGCAGCTCGTCCGGGACAGGGTCAAATGAGCAGTTCTTC. Amino acids: CASSSSGTGSNEQFF.

Notes on this clone: This same CDR3 is encoded by further DNA sequences in the sample. This chain uses TRBV5-5 with TRBJ2-1; 8 positions agree with TRBD2. Germline V gene lookup returns CDR1 SGHKS and CDR2 YYEKEE (reference sequence). The CDR3 loop spans 15 amino acids. Trimming took 5 bases from V and 0 from J; bases not matched to a gene: 4. For the CDR3, the DNA is TGTGCCAGCAGTCTTAGCGGGACCTCCTACAATGAGCAGTTCTTC. This gives the protein CASSLSGTSYNEQFF.

The chain combines TRBV18 with TRBJ1-3; TRBD1 matches 9 bases. Trimming took 5 bases from V and 9 from J; bases not matched to a gene: 5. From germline, CDR1 is KGHSH and CDR2 LQKENI. The CDR3 contains 13 residues. The CDR3 DNA follows: TGTGCCAGCTCATACGGGACAGGGAGCACCATATATTTT. This gives the protein CASSYGTGSTIYF.

The rearrangement joins TRBV10-3 to TRBJ2-1, with TRBD2 matching 7 bases. After removal of 4 bases from V and 7 bases from J, the junction contained 7 bases not matched to a gene. The germline V gene has CDR1 ENHRY and CDR2 SYGVKD. This CDR3 region has 14 residues. CDR3 in amino acids: CAISGDYGVNEQFF. In nucleotides, the CDR3 is TGTGCCATCAGTGGGGACTACGGGGTAAATGAGCAGTTCTTC.

This clone has just one count. V and J are TRBV6-6 and TRBJ2-2, with TRBD2 matching 10 bases. The CDR3 spans 16 residues. V lost 7 bases and J lost 4; bases outside the gene matches: 9. Germline CDR1 and CDR2: MNHNY and SVGAGI (reference sequence). The CDR3 here is CASKEGLAEFTGELFF. DNA for the CDR3: TGTGCCAGCAAAGAAGGACTAGCGGAGTTCACCGGGGAGCTGTTTTTT.

V and J are TRBV18 and TRBJ1-4; D perhaps matches TRBD1 (6 bases). V gave up 2 bases and J gave up 8 bases, with 15 bases separating them. The CDR3 has 15 amino acids. Germline CDR1 reads KGHSH; CDR2 reads LQKENI. CDR3 sequence: CASSPRGEVREKLFF. The DNA for the CDR3 is TGTGCCAGCTCACCAAGGGGGGAAGTTCGAGAAAAACTGTTTTTT.

A single count supports this clone. The V call is TRBV7-2, the J call TRBJ1-1; D remains ambiguous. CDR3 size: 13 residues. Germline CDR1 reads SGHTA; CDR2 reads FQGNSA. The ends were cut back, 1 base at V and 7 bases at J, with 10 bases in the middle. The CDR3 is CASSLVGKNEAFF. The CDR3 DNA follows: TGTGCCAGCAGCTTAGTGGGTAAAAATGAAGCTTTCTTT.

Remarks on this clone: The same CDR3 is also encoded by other DNA sequences in this sample. The chain links TRBV28 to TRBJ2-5; tentatively, D is TRBD2 (6 bases). Germline V gives CDR1 MDHEN, CDR2 SYDVKM. This CDR3 has 13 residues. With 5 bases removed from V and 4 bases from J, the gap between germline ends came to 11 bases. The CDR3 loop reads CASSLGGRETQYF. CDR3 DNA sequence: TGTGCCAGCAGTCTCGGAGGGAGAGAGACCCAGTACTTC.

V and J are TRBV25-1 and TRBJ2-1, with 7 bases that match TRBD1. This CDR3 is built from 14 residues. Germline V gene lookup returns CDR1 MGHDK and CDR2 SYGVNS. Losses at the gene ends were 4 bases for V and 6 bases for J; bases not matched to a gene: 6. The CDR3 sequence: CASSAPGTANEQFF. CDR3 nucleotides: TGTGCCAGCAGTGCTCCCGGGACAGCCAATGAGCAGTTCTTC.